Listed here is a single TCR beta chain. Sequencing used immunoSEQ multiplex PCR; TCRdb keeps in-frame clones, though not all of them. The sample lists 200,000 or so clones, around 88% occurring once. This specimen belongs to a study of blood T cell repertoires in COVID-19. V lost 2 bases and J lost 5, with 16 bases in between. This CDR3 contains 16 residues. Germline-derived CDR1 and CDR2 are WNHNN and SYGVQD (reference sequence). This receptor was identified in a woman aged 35 to 49 with acute COVID-19. The sequencing sample was made of PBMCs or T cells enriched from blood (not recorded which). This chain links TRBV10-1 with TRBJ2-1; perhaps TRBD2 as D (5 bases). The CDR3 bases are TGCGCCAGCAGTGAGATAGGAGAGGGTTCGGACAATGAGCAGTTCTTC. Translation: CASSEIGEGSDNEQFF.